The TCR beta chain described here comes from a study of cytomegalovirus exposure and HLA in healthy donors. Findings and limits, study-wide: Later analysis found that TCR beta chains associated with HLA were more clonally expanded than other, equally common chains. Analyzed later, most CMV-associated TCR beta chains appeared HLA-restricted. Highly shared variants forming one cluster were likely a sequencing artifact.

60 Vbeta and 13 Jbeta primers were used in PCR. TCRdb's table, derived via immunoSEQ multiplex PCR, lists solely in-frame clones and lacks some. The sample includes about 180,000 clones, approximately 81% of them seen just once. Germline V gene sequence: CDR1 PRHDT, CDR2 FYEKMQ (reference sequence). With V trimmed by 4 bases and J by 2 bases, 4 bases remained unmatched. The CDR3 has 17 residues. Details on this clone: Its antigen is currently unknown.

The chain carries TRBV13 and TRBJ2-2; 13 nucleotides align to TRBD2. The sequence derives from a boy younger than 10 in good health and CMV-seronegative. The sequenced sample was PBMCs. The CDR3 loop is CASSSWTSGSNTGELFF. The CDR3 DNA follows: TGTGCCAGCAGCTCGTGGACTAGCGGGAGCAACACCGGGGAGCTGTTTTTT.